This T cell receptor (beta chain) originates from a study of shared clonotypes between healthy human individuals. The table lists this clone with a few counts. Other DNA sequences within the sample encode an identical CDR3. Germline-derived CDR1 and CDR2 are SGHRS and YFSETQ. The CDR3 is 11 amino acids. V dropped 4 bases and J dropped 0 bases, with 1 base sitting between them. Clones were sequenced by immunoSEQ multiplex PCR, and TCRdb holds only the in-frame ones, with some missing. The profile shows about 1.1 million clones, 70% to 80% of them singletons. The chain links TRBV5-1 to TRBJ2-5; D remains unclear. The clonotype originates from a man between 18 and 29 years old in good health. Some clones in this sample may be carry-over from other donors' samples. Sequencing input: memory CD4+ T cells from PBMCs. Indicated subset: CD45RA-negative fraction. The CDR3 bases are TGCGCCAGCAGCGACCAAGAGACCCAGTACTTC. It codes for CASSDQETQYF.